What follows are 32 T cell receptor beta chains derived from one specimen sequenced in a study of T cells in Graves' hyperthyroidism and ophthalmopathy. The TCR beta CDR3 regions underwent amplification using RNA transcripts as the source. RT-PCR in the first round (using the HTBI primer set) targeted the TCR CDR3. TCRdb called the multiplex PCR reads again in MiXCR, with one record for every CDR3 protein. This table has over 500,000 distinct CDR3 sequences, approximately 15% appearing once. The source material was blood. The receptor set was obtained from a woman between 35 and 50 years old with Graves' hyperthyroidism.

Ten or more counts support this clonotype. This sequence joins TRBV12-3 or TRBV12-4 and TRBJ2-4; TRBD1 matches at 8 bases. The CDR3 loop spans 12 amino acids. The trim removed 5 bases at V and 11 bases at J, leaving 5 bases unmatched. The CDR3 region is CASSVDRVVQYF. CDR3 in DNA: TGTGCCAGCAGTGTGGACAGGGTCGTTCAGTACTTC.

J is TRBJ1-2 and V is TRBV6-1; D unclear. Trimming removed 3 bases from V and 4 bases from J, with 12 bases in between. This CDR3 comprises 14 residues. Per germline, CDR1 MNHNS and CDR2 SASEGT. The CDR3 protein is CASSEVGGTYGYTF. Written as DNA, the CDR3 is TGTGCCAGCAGTGAGGTGGGCGGCACCTATGGCTACACCTTC.

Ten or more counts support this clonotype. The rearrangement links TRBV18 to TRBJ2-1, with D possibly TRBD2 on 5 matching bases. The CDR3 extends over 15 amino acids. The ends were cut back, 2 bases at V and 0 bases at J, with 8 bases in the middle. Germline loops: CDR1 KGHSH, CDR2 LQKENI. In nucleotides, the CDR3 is TGTGCCAGCTCACCAGGGAGCGCCTCCTACAATGAGCAGTTCTTC. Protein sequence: CASSPGSASYNEQFF.

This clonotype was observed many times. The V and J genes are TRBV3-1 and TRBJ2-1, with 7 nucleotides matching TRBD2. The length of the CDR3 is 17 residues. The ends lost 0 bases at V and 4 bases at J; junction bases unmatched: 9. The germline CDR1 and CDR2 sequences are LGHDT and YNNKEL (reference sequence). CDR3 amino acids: CASSQDRWRESYNEQFF. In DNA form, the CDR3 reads TGTGCCAGCAGCCAAGATCGGTGGCGGGAGTCGTACAATGAGCAGTTCTTC.

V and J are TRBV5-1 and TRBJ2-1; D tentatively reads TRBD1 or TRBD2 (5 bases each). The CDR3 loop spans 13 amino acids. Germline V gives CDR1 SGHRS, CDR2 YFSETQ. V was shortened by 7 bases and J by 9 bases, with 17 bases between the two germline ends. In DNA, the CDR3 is TGCGCCAGCCGGGACGCTATCGTTGGTGAGCAGTTCTTC. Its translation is CASRDAIVGEQFF.

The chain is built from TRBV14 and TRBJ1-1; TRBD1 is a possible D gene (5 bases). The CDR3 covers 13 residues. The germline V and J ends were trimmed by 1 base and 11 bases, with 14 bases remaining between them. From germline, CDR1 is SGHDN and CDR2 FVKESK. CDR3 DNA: TGTGCCAGCAGCCAAGCGGGGGTGGGTTCCGCTTTCTTT. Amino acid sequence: CASSQAGVGSAFF.

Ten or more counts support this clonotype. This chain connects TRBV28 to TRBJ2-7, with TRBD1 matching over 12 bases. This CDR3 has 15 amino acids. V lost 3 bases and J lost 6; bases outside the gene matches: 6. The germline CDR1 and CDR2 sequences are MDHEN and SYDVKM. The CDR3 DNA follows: TGTGCCAGCAGTTTGTTGGGACAGGGGGCCGGCGAGCAGTACTTC. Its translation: CASSLLGQGAGEQYF. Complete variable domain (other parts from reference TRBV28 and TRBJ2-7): DVKVTQSSRYLVKRTGEKVFLECVQDMDHENMFWYRQDPGLGLRLIYFSYDVKMKEKGDIPEGYSVSREKKERFSLILESASTNQTSMYLCASSLLGQGAGEQYFGPGTRLTVT.

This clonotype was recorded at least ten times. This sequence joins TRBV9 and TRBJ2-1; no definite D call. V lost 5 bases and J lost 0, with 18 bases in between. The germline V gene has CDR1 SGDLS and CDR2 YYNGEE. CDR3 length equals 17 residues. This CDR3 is CASSASFPASSYNEQFF. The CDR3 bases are TGTGCCAGCAGTGCTTCCTTCCCTGCGAGCTCCTACAATGAGCAGTTCTTC.

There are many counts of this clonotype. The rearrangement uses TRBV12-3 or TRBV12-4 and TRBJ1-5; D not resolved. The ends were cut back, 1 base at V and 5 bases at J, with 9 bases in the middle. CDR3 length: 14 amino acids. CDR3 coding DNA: TGTGCCAGCAGTTTAGGGAGTAGAGATCAGCCCCAGCATTTT. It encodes CASSLGSRDQPQHF.

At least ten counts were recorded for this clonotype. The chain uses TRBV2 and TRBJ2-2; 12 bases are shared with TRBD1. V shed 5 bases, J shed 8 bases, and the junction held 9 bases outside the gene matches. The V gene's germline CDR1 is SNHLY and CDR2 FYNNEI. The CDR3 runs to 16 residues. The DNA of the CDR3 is TGTGCCAGCAGTCGAACGGGACAGGGGGCGACTGGGGAGCTGTTTTTT. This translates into CASSRTGQGATGELFF.

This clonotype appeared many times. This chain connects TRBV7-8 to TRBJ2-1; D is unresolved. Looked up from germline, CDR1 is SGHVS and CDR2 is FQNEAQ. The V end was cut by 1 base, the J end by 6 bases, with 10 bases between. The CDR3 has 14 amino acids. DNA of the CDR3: TGTGCCAGCAGCTTAGTCAATAGCCCCAATGAGCAGTTCTTC. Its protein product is CASSLVNSPNEQFF. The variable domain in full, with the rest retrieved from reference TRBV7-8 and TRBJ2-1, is GAGVSQSPRYKVAKRGQDVALRCDPISGHVSLFWYQQALGQGPEFLTYFQNEAQLDKSGLPSDRFFAERPEGSVSTLKIQRTQQEDSAVYLCASSLVNSPNEQFFGPGTRLTVL.

The CDR3 loop reads CASSSETETQYF. The CDR3 DNA sequence: TGCGCCAGCAGCTCCGAAACGGAGACCCAGTACTTC. This rearrangement joins TRBV5-1 to TRBJ2-5; D ambiguous. The V end was cut by 3 bases, the J end by 5 bases, with 8 bases between. Germline V lookup: CDR1 SGHRS, CDR2 YFSETQ. The CDR3 loop spans 12 amino acids.

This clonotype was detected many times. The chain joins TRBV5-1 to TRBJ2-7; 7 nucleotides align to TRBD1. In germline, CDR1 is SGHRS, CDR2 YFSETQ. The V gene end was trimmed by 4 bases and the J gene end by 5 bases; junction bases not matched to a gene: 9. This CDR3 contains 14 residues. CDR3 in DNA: TGCGCCAGCAGCCCGCGACAGGGTATCCACGAGCAGTACTTC. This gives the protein CASSPRQGIHEQYF.

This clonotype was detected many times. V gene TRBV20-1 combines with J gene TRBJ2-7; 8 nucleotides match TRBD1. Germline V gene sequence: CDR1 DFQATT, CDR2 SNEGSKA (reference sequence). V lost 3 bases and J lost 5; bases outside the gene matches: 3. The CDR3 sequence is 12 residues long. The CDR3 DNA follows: TGCAGTGCTAGTAACAGGGGGAACGAGCAGTACTTC. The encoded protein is CSASNRGNEQYF.

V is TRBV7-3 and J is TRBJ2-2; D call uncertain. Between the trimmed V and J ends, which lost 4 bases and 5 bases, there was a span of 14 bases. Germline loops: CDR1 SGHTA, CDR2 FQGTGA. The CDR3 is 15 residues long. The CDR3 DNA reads TGTGCCAGCAGCTCCCACGGACCCGAGACCGGGGAGCTGTTTTTT. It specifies CASSSHGPETGELFF.

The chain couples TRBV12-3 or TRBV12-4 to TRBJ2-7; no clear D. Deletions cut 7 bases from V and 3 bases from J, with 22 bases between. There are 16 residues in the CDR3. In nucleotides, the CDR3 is TGTGCCAGCACTCCTTCGGTCTCCCCCGCGGTCTACGAGCAGTACTTC. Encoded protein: CASTPSVSPAVYEQYF.

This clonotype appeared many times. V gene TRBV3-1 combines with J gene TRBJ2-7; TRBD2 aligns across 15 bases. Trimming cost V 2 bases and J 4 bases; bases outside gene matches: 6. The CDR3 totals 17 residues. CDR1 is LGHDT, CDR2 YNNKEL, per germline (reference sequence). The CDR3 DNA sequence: TGTGCCAGCAGCCAACAAATTGGACTAGCGGGAGGGTACGAGCAGTACTTC. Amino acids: CASSQQIGLAGGYEQYF.

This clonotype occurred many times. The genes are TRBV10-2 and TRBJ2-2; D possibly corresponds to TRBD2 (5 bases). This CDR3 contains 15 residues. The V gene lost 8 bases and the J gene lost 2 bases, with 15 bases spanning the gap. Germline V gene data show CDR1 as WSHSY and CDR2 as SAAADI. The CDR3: CASGDPGLNTGELFF. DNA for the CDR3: TGCGCCAGCGGCGACCCCGGACTCAACACCGGGGAGCTGTTTTTT.

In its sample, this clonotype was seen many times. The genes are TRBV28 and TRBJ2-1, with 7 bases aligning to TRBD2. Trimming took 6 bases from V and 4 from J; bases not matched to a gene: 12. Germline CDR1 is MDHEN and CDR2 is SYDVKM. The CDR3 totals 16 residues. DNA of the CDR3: TGTGCCAGCAGCCGGCCCGGCGGGAGTCAATACAATGAGCAGTTCTTC. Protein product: CASSRPGGSQYNEQFF.

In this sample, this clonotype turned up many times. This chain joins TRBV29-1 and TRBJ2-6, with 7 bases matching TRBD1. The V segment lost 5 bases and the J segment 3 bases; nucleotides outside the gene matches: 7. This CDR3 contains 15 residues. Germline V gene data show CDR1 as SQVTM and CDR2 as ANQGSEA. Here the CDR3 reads CSVRDSIYGANVLTF. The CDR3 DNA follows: TGCAGCGTTAGGGACAGCATTTATGGGGCCAACGTCCTGACTTTC.

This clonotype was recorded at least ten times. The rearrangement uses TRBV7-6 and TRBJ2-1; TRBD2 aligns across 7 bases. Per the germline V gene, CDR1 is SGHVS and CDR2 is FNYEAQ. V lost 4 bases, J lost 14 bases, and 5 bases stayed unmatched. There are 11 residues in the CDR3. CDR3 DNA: TGTGCCAGCAGCTCCGGGACTATGGAGTTCTTC. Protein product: CASSSGTMEFF.

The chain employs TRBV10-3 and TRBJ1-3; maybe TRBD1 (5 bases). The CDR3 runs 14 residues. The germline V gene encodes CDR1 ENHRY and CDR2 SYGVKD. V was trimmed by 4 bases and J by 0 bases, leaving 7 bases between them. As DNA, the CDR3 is TGTGCCATCAGTGGACAGCTCTCTGGAAACACCATATATTTT. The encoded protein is CAISGQLSGNTIYF.

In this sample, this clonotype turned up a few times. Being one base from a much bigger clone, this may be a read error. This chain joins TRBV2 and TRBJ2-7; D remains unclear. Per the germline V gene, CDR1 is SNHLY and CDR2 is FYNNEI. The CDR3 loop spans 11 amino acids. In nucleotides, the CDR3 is TGTGCCAGCAGAATCCACTACGAGCAGCACTTC. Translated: CASRIHYEQHF.

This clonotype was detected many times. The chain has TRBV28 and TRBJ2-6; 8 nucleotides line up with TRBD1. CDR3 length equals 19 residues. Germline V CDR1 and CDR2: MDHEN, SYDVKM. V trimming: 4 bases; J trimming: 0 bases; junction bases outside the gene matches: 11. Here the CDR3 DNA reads TGTGCCAGCAGTTCCTTGACAGGGGTCCTTTCCTCTGGGGCCAACGTCCTGACTTTC. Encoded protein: CASSSLTGVLSSGANVLTF. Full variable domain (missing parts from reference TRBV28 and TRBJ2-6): DVKVTQSSRYLVKRTGEKVFLECVQDMDHENMFWYRQDPGLGLRLIYFSYDVKMKEKGDIPEGYSVSREKKERFSLILESASTNQTSMYLCASSSLTGVLSSGANVLTFGAGSRLTVL.

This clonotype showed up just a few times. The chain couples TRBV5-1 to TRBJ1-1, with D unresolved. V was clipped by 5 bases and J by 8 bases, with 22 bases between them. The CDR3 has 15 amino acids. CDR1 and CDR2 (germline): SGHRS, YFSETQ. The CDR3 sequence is CASSPFLEESSEAFF. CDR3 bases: TGCGCCAGCAGTCCATTTCTCGAAGAGAGTAGCGAAGCTTTCTTT.

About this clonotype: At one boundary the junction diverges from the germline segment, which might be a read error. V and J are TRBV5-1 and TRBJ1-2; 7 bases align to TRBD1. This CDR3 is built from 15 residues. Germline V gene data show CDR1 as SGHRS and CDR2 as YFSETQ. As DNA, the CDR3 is TGCGCCAGCAGCTCCGGGACAGTAGCTAACTGTGGCTACACCTTC. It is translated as CASSSGTVANCGYTF.

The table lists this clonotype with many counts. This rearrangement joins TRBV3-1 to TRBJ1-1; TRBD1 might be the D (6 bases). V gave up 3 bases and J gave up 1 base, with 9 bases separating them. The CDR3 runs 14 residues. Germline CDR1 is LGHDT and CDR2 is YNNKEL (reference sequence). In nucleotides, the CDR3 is TGTGCCAGCAGCCAGACAGGAGAGAACACTGAAGCTTTCTTT. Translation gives CASSQTGENTEAFF.

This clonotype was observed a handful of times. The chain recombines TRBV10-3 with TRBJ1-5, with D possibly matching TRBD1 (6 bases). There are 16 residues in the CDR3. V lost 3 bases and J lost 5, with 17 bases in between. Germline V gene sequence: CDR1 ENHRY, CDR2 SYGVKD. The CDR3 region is CAISDVDRTFDQPQHF. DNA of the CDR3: TGTGCCATCAGTGATGTCGACAGGACCTTCGATCAGCCCCAGCATTTT.

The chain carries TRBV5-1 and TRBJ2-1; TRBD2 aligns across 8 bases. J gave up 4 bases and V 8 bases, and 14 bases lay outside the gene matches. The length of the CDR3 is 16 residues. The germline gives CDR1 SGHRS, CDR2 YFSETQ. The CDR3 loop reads CASTPGLAGFYNEQFF. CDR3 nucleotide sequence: TGCGCCAGTACCCCCGGGTTAGCGGGATTTTACAATGAGCAGTTCTTC. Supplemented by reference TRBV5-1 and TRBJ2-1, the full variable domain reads KAGVTQTPRYLIKTRGQQVTLSCSPISGHRSVSWYQQTPGQGLQFLFEYFSETQRNKGNFPGRFSGRQFSNSRSEMNVSTLELGDSALYLCASTPGLAGFYNEQFFGPGTRLTVL.

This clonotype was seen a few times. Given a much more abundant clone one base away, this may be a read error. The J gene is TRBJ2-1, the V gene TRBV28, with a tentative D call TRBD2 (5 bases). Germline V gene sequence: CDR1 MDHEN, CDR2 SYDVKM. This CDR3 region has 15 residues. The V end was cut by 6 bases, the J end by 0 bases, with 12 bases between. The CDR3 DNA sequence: TGTGCCAGCAGGGCCAGCGGCGACTCCTACAATGAGCAGTTCTTC. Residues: CASRASGDSYNEQFF.

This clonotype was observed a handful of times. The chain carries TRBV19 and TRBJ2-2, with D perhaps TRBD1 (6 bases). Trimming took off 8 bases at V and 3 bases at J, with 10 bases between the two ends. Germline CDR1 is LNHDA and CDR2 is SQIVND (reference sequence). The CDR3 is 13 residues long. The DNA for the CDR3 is TGTGCCAGTGCCTACAGGGACACCGGGGAGCTGTTTTTT. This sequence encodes CASAYRDTGELFF.

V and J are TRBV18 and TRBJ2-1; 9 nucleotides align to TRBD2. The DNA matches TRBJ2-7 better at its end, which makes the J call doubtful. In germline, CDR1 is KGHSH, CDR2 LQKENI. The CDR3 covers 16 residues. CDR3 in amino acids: CASSPTSGSSYNEQYF. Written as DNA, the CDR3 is TGTGCCAGCTCCCCGACTAGCGGAAGCTCCTACAATGAGCAGTACTTC.